What follows are 13 T cell receptor beta chains derived from one specimen sequenced in a study of control samples from healthy donors and cancer patients. Measured with immunoSEQ multiplex PCR; TCRdb has only the in-frame clones, and not every one. This repertoire shows about 170,000 clones, about 94% found once; its top ten account for about 4%. Source material: blood. The receptor set was obtained from a woman aged 55-69 years in good health.

The rearrangement links TRBV19 to TRBJ1-2; D is unresolved. Between the trimmed V and J ends, which lost 4 bases and 6 bases, there was a span of 6 bases. The CDR3 consists of 11 residues. Germline values: CDR1 LNHDA, CDR2 SQIVND (reference sequence). The CDR3 DNA reads TGTGCCAGTAGTAGTCGGGATGGCTACACCTTC. Protein: CASSSRDGYTF.

This chain links TRBV5-4 with TRBJ2-5; D might be TRBD2 (7 bases). V lost 4 bases and J lost 3, with 13 bases in between. This CDR3 has 14 amino acids. CDR1 and CDR2 from the germline V gene are SGHNT and YYREEE (reference sequence). The CDR3 region is CASSAGGAKETQYF. The CDR3 region has the DNA TGTGCCAGCAGCGCTGGGGGGGCCAAAGAGACCCAGTACTTC. Full variable domain (outside the CDR3, taken from reference TRBV5-4 and TRBJ2-5): ETGVTQSPTHLIKTRGQQVTLRCSSQSGHNTVSWYQQALGQGPQFIFQYYREEENGRGNFPPRFSGLQFPNYSSELNVNALELDDSALYLCASSAGGAKETQYFGPGTRLLVL.

The rearrangement links TRBV3-1 (or the pseudogene TRBV3-2) to TRBJ1-1, with D possibly TRBD1 on 6 matching bases. Looked up from germline, CDR1 is LGHDT and CDR2 is YNNKEL (reference sequence). V dropped 0 bases and J dropped 10 bases, with 15 bases sitting between them. The CDR3 totals 14 residues. CDR3 loop: CASSQDIGGGRAFF. CDR3 DNA sequence: TGTGCCAGCAGCCAAGATATAGGAGGGGGGAGAGCTTTCTTT.

The chain combines TRBV6-6 with TRBJ1-5; D uncertain. The CDR3 has 15 residues. Trimming pared 0 bases from V and 0 bases from J, leaving 6 bases between. CDR1 is MNHNY, CDR2 SVGAGI, per germline (reference sequence). CDR3 sequence (DNA): TGTGCCAGCAGTTACTCGAGAAGTAGCAATCAGCCCCAGCATTTT. As protein: CASSYSRSSNQPQHF.

The V gene is TRBV28, the J gene TRBJ1-5; 8 bases match TRBD1. The CDR3 totals 15 residues. Losses at the gene ends were 3 bases for V and 6 bases for J; bases not matched to a gene: 7. Germline V gene data show CDR1 as MDHEN and CDR2 as SYDVKM. The CDR3 region is CASSFSRGRGQPQHF. The CDR3 DNA follows: TGTGCCAGCAGTTTCAGCAGGGGGCGCGGTCAGCCCCAGCATTTT. The full variable domain, rest sourced from reference TRBV28 and TRBJ1-5, is DVKVTQSSRYLVKRTGEKVFLECVQDMDHENMFWYRQDPGLGLRLIYFSYDVKMKEKGDIPEGYSVSREKKERFSLILESASTNQTSMYLCASSFSRGRGQPQHFGDGTRLSIL.

This chain links TRBV6-6 with TRBJ2-3; the D is unclear. Germline V gene lookup returns CDR1 MNHNY and CDR2 SVGAGI (reference sequence). CDR3 size: 13 residues. The V end lost 6 bases, the J end lost 2 bases, and 9 bases lay between the germline ends. The CDR3 loop reads CASSPTDTDTQYF. CDR3 coding DNA: TGTGCCAGCAGCCCTACAGACACAGATACGCAGTATTTT.

The chain employs TRBV7-3 and TRBJ1-2; 7 positions agree with TRBD1. CDR1 and CDR2 from the germline V gene are SGHTA and FQGTGA. The CDR3 extends over 15 amino acids. The V segment lost 3 bases and the J segment 2 bases; nucleotides outside the gene matches: 6. Here the CDR3 reads CASSFAGTENYGYTF. The CDR3 bases are TGTGCCAGCAGCTTCGCCGGGACAGAGAACTATGGCTACACCTTC.

The chain combines TRBV5-8 with TRBJ1-5, with D hard to call. Trimming took 1 base from V and 0 from J, leaving 2 bases between them. Germline V lookup: CDR1 SGHTS, CDR2 YDEGEE. The CDR3 has 13 amino acids. Written as DNA, the CDR3 is TGTGCCAGCAGCTTGTTTAGCAATCAGCCCCAGCATTTT. It is translated as CASSLFSNQPQHF.

V usage is TRBV5-1 and J usage is TRBJ2-2; 7 bases line up with TRBD1. Trimming removed 0 bases from V and 5 bases from J; junction bases left unmatched: 4. Germline lookup yields CDR1 SGHRS and CDR2 YFSETQ. The CDR3 spans 15 residues. The DNA of the CDR3 is TGCGCCAGCAGCTTGGACAGGGGTCCAACCGGGGAGCTGTTTTTT. This gives the protein CASSLDRGPTGELFF.

The V and J genes are TRBV18 and TRBJ1-1, with a weak D call TRBD1 (6 bases). V was clipped by 5 bases and J by 4 bases, with 14 bases between them. The CDR3 has 14 amino acids. Germline assignment: CDR1 KGHSH and CDR2 LQKENI. In nucleotides, the CDR3 is TGTGCCAGCTCATCAGACAGGCGGGGCACTGAAGCTTTCTTT. Its translation is CASSSDRRGTEAFF.

This sequence joins TRBV5-4 and TRBJ1-2; D is possibly TRBD1 (6 bases). V was shortened by 6 bases and J by 0 bases, with 15 bases between the two germline ends. The germline CDR1 and CDR2 sequences are SGHNT and YYREEE (reference sequence). The CDR3 contains 15 residues. The CDR3 DNA reads TGTGCCAGCAAACCTGGGGGCGAAGCTAACTATGGCTACACCTTC. Translated: CASKPGGEANYGYTF.

The rearrangement links TRBV18 to TRBJ1-2; the match to TRBD1 covers 7 bases. Unmatched junction bases numbered 7, after V lost 6 bases and J lost 6 bases. From germline, CDR1 is KGHSH and CDR2 LQKENI. CDR3 length equals 13 residues. The chain's CDR3 is CASSHRGSDGYTF. The CDR3 coding sequence is TGTGCCAGCTCCCACAGGGGTTCCGATGGCTACACCTTC.

This CDR3 reads CAWGQKNTEAFF. The DNA of the CDR3 is TGTGCCTGGGGACAGAAGAACACTGAAGCTTTCTTT. The chain joins TRBV30 to TRBJ1-1; TRBD1 might be the D (6 bases). V dropped 5 bases and J dropped 1 base, with 8 bases sitting between them. The length of the CDR3 is 12 residues. Germline V lookup: CDR1 GTSNPN, CDR2 SVGIG (reference sequence).